This paragraph reports one TCR beta chain. Antigen: not known. This specimen comes from a study of OX40 agonist ivuxolimab in advanced cancers. CDR3 length: 15 residues. V shed 5 bases, J shed 0 bases, and the junction held 4 bases outside the gene matches. Germline-derived CDR1 and CDR2 are SGHTA and FQGTGA. Sequencing was performed with immunoSEQ multiplex PCR; in TCRdb, only in-frame clones are kept and a portion is missing. The repertoire includes 18,000 or so clones, approximately 87% of them detected once, and about a third sits in the top ten. Study-level results: Partial responders dosed at 0.1-3.0 mg/kg displayed clonal expansion ranking among the lowest. Within 6 weeks, CD4+ and CD8+ blood T cells expanded clonally at 0.1 to 3.0 mg/kg. CD8+ T cells showed, on average, more clonal expansion than CD4+ cells.

The TCR originated in an adult with an advanced solid tumor such as melanoma, head and neck, liver or kidney cancer. V gene TRBV7-3 combines with J gene TRBJ2-3; 8 nucleotides align to TRBD2. This specimen consisted of CD4+ or CD8+ T cells sorted from blood, obtained in a trial of the OX40 agonist ivuxolimab. The CDR3 DNA reads as TGTGCCAGCAGCCGGGGACTAGTAAGCACAGATACGCAGTATTTT. It translates to CASSRGLVSTDTQYF.